One T cell receptor beta chain is described in this entry. TCRdb's copy holds only in-frame clones and misses some; the assay was immunoSEQ multiplex PCR. This table has about 440,000 clones, around 90% appearing once. V lost 3 bases to trimming and J lost 6 bases; unmatched junction nucleotides: 4. The CDR3 consists of 15 residues. The germline V gene has CDR1 LNHDA and CDR2 SQIVND (reference sequence). This entry comes from a study of Ad26.COV2.S vaccination and SARS-CoV-2 variants. Treatment reported: 19 received Ad26.COV2.S at low or high dose, single or two shots; about 5 received placebo; per-sample allocation not given. After the first vaccine or placebo injection, samples were drawn on day 63. Ad26.COV2.S expressed prefusion-stabilized spike from the original Wuhan strain.

The chain joins TRBV19 to TRBJ2-7; 14 bases map to TRBD2. This material consisted of peripheral blood, taken in a trial of Ad26.COV2.S vaccine versus placebo. The receptor was isolated from a person between 18 and 59 years old who received the Ad26.COV2.S COVID-19 vaccine or a placebo. CDR3 nucleotides: TGTGCCAGTAGTATTGCAGGGACTAGCGGGAGCGAGCAGTACTTC. Amino acids: CASSIAGTSGSEQYF.